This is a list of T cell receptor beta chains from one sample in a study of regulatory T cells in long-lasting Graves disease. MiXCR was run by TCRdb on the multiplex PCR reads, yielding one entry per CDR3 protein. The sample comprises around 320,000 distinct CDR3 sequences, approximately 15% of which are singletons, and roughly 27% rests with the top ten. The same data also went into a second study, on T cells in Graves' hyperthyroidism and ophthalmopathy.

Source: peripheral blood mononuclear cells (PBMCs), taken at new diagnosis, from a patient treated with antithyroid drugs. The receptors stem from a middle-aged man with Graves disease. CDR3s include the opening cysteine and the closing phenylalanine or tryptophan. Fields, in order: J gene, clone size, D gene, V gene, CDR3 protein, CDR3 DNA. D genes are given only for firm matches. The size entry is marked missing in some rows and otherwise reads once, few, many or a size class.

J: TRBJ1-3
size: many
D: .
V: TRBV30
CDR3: CAWNSGNTIYF
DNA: TGTGCCTGGAACTCTGGAAACACCATATATTTT

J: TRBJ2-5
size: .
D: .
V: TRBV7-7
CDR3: CASSFYEGEETQYF
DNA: TGTGCTAGCAGTTTTTACGAAGGGGAAGAGACCCAGTACTTC

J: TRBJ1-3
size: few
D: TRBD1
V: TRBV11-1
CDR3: CASSGGDRQLSGNTIYF
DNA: TGTGCCAGCAGCGGAGGGGACAGGCAACTCTCTGGAAACACCATATATTTT

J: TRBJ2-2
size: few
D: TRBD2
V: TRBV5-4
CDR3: CASSLGGLAGHTGELFF
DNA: TGTGCCAGCAGCTTGGGAGGACTAGCGGGCCACACCGGGGAGCTGTTTTTT

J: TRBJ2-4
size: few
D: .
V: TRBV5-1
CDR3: CASSRGQWGKGPDKNIQYF
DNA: TGCGCCAGCAGCCGTGGCCAATGGGGAAAGGGGCCCGACAAAAACATTCAGTACTTC

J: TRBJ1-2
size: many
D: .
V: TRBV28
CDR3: CASSLEGGSGRGYTF
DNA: TGTGCCAGCAGTCTTGAGGGTGGCAGCGGTAGGGGCTACACCTTC

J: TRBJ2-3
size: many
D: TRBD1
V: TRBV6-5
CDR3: CASSYSGDRGTDTQYF
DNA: TGTGCCAGCAGTTACTCTGGCGACAGGGGGACTGATACGCAGTATTTT

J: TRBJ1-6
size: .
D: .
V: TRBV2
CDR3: CASRAGRNNSPLHF
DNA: TGTGCCAGTCGGGCAGGGCGGAATAATTCACCCCTCCACTTT

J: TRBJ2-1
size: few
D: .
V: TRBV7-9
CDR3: CASSLLDGYNEQFF
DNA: TGTGCCAGCAGCTTACTGGACGGTTACAATGAGCAGTTCTTC

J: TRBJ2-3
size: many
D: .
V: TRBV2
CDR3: CASSGRTDTQYF
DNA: TGTGCCAGCAGTGGACGCACAGATACGCAGTATTTT

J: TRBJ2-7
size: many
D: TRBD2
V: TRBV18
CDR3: CASSPGLAASYEQYF
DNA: TGTGCCAGCTCACCGGGACTAGCGGCCTCCTACGAGCAGTACTTC

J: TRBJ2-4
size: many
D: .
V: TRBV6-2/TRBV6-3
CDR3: CASSPYSSVAKNIQYF
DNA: TGTGCCAGCAGCCCGTATAGTTCCGTAGCCAAAAACATTCAGTACTTC

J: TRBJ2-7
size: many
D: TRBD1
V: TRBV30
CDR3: CACSDRVHVISEQYF
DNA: TGTGCCTGTAGTGACAGGGTCCATGTCATCAGCGAGCAGTACTTC

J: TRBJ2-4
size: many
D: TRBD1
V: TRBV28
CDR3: CASSFGTGQSLAKNIQYF
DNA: TGTGCCAGCAGTTTCGGGACAGGGCAGTCTCTAGCCAAAAACATTCAGTACTTC

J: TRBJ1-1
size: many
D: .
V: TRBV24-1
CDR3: CATSDSKAGGTEAFF
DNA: TGTGCCACCAGTGATTCAAAGGCGGGGGGCACTGAAGCTTTCTTT

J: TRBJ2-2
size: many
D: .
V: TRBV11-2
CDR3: CASSSDPGRIFTGELFF
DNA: TGTGCCAGCAGCTCAGATCCGGGACGAATTTTCACCGGGGAGCTGTTTTTT

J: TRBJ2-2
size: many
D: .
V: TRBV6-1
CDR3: CASSVTGELFF
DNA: TGTGCCAGCAGTGTCACCGGGGAGCTGTTTTTT

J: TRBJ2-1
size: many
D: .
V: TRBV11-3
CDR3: CASSLDLRGSASYNEQFF
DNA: TGTGCCAGCAGCTTAGATCTAAGGGGGTCGGCCTCCTACAATGAGCAGTTCTTC

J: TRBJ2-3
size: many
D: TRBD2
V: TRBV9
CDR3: CASSVDPTSGGGTDTQYF
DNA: TGTGCCAGCAGCGTAGACCCAACTAGCGGGGGTGGCACAGATACGCAGTATTTT

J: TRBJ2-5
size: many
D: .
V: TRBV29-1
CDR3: CSVRLTGEETQYF
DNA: TGCAGCGTTCGGTTGACCGGGGAGGAGACCCAGTACTTC

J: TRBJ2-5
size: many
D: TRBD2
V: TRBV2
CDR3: CARSSGGLQETQYF
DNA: TGTGCCAGGTCTAGCGGGGGACTCCAAGAGACCCAGTACTTC

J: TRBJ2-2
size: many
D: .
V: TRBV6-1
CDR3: CASRVADYTGELFF
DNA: TGTGCCAGCAGGGTGGCCGATTACACCGGGGAGCTGTTTTTT

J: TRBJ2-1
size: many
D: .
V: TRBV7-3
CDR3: CASSLGAGGGNEQFF
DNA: TGTGCCAGCAGCTTAGGGGCCGGGGGTGGAAATGAGCAGTTCTTC

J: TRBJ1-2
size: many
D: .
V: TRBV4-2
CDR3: CASSQDADRKLYGYTF
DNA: TGTGCCAGCAGCCAGGACGCGGATAGGAAACTTTATGGCTACACCTTC